The clone carrying this TCR beta chain was recorded once. No antigen is known for it. The length of the CDR3 is 18 residues. J lost 0 bases, V lost 2 bases, and 8 bases had no gene match. Germline V CDR1 and CDR2: SEHNR, FQNEAQ (reference sequence). This specimen belongs to a study of shared clonotypes between healthy human individuals. Whole-study findings and limits: In a few donors, approximately 5% of naive CD4 clonotypes appeared in common.

CD45RO-negative CD8 cells positively selected for CCR7 made up the naive population, which excluded terminally differentiated effector memory CD45RA+ cells. Sorted-subset replicate PCR reactions contained roughly 210 ng DNA, corresponding to about 30,000 T cell genomes. TCRdb keeps only in-frame clones here, not all; method: immunoSEQ multiplex PCR. The sample includes around 2.1 million clones, roughly 91% of them seen just once. What was sequenced was naive CD8+ T cells from PBMCs. The chain employs TRBV7-9 and TRBJ2-3; 10 bases line up with TRBD1. This receptor was taken from a man aged 18-30 years in good health. Some clones in this sample may be carry-over from other donors' samples. CDR3 in amino acids: CASSLPGQGWGSTDTQYF. The CDR3 DNA reads TGTGCCAGCAGCTTACCGGGACAGGGGTGGGGTAGCACAGATACGCAGTATTTT.